One sample yielded the 25 T cell receptor beta chains listed below, sequenced in a study of immune evolution from preneoplasia to lung adenocarcinoma. The method was immunoSEQ multiplex PCR; TCRdb's version includes in-frame clones alone and lacks a portion of them. The sample has about 6,500 clones, 75% to 90% seen once; the top ten hold 3% to 3.5%. Sequenced input: FFPE lung adenocarcinoma in situ tissue. The origin of the receptors is a donor older than 65 with lung adenocarcinoma.

The chain carries TRBV18 and TRBJ2-1; 16 nucleotides match TRBD2. The J segment lost 4 bases and the V segment lost 10 bases, leaving 13 bases of the junction unmatched. From germline, CDR1 is KGHSH and CDR2 LQKENI. The CDR3 length is 18 residues. CDR3 region: CATSSPGLAGGKYNEQFF. The CDR3 DNA is TGTGCCACCTCCTCGCCGGGACTAGCGGGAGGGAAATACAATGAGCAGTTCTTC.

The V and J genes are TRBV4-2 and TRBJ2-2; D call uncertain. Trimming pared 3 bases from V and 3 bases from J, leaving 11 bases between. The CDR3 is 15 residues long. Germline values: CDR1 LGHNA, CDR2 YNFKEQ. CDR3 sequence reads: CASSQADGHTGELFF. Here the CDR3 DNA reads TGTGCCAGCAGCCAGGCGGACGGGCACACCGGGGAGCTGTTTTTT.

The DNA for the CDR3 is TGTGCCATCAGTGAGATTGGGGAGACCCAGTACTTC. The encoded protein is CAISEIGETQYF. The V gene is TRBV10-3, the J gene TRBJ2-5, with D unresolved. Germline values: CDR1 ENHRY, CDR2 SYGVKD. Trimming removed 2 bases at V and 5 bases at J, with 6 bases between. CDR3 length equals 12 residues.

This chain links TRBV7-8 with TRBJ2-5; tentatively, D is TRBD1 or TRBD2 (5 bases each). The CDR3 sequence is 16 residues long. V lost 5 bases and J lost 0, with 16 bases in between. From germline, CDR1 is SGHVS and CDR2 FQNEAQ. For the CDR3, the DNA is TGTGCCAGCAGCCCCCCAGGGAGCGGCAACCAAGAGACCCAGTACTTC. Protein product: CASSPPGSGNQETQYF.

V gene TRBV5-1 combines with J gene TRBJ2-7, with 8 bases that match TRBD1. Germline loops: CDR1 SGHRS, CDR2 YFSETQ. V was pared by 4 bases and J by 0 bases, with 18 bases of the junction left unmatched. The length of the CDR3 is 19 residues. CDR3 in amino acids: CASSPGQGHRGSPSYEQYF. The CDR3 DNA reads as TGCGCCAGCAGCCCTGGACAGGGACATCGGGGGAGTCCCTCCTACGAGCAGTACTTC.

V usage is TRBV19 and J usage is TRBJ1-6; possibly TRBD1 for D (6 bases). The CDR3 covers 15 residues. The germline V gene has CDR1 LNHDA and CDR2 SQIVND (reference sequence). Trimming took 4 bases from V and 7 from J, leaving 14 bases between them. CDR3 in DNA: TGTGCCAGTAGTAACACAGGGACCCCAAATTCACCCCTCCACTTT. It yields the protein CASSNTGTPNSPLHF.

The genes are TRBV14 and TRBJ2-7, with D possibly called TRBD1 or TRBD2 (5 bases each). Trimming pared 5 bases from V and 7 bases from J, leaving 18 bases between. This CDR3 comprises 14 residues. Germline assignment: CDR1 SGHDN and CDR2 FVKESK. The CDR3 region is CASSFTGPRGEQYF. The CDR3 DNA reads TGTGCCAGCAGCTTCACCGGGCCGAGGGGAGAGCAGTACTTC. The full variable domain, in which reference TRBV14 and TRBJ2-7 provide the parts outside the CDR3, is EAGVTQFPSHSVIEKGQTVTLRCDPISGHDNLYWYRRVMGKEIKFLLHFVKESKQDESGMPNNRFLAERTGGTYSTLKVQPAELEDSGVYFCASSFTGPRGEQYFGPGTRLTVT.

Regarding this clone: Other nucleotide sequences in the sample specify the same CDR3. The gene calls are TRBV6-5 and TRBJ2-7; no definite D call. V shed 4 bases and J shed 1 base, with 14 bases lying between them. From germline, CDR1 is MNHEY and CDR2 SVGAGI. The CDR3 has 15 amino acids. This CDR3 reads CASSSSGIGSYEQYF. The DNA of the CDR3 is TGTGCCAGCAGTTCCTCGGGTATCGGATCCTACGAGCAGTACTTC.

In DNA, the CDR3 is TGTGCCAGCAGCTTAGGTCCAGGGTCAAGCAATCAGCCCCAGCATTTT. Amino acids: CASSLGPGSSNQPQHF. The rearrangement links TRBV7-6 to TRBJ1-5; D possibly corresponds to TRBD1 (5 bases). The V end lost 1 base, the J end lost 1 base, and 11 bases lay between the germline ends. From germline, CDR1 is SGHVS and CDR2 FNYEAQ. There are 16 residues in the CDR3.

CDR3 sequence (DNA): TGTGCCAGCAGCTTAGAGGGGTTTGAAAAACTGTTTTTT. It codes for CASSLEGFEKLFF. The chain has TRBV7-9 and TRBJ1-4; D perhaps matches TRBD1 (5 bases). The length of the CDR3 is 13 residues. Germline V gene data show CDR1 as SEHNR and CDR2 as FQNEAQ (reference sequence). The V end lost 1 base, the J end lost 7 bases, and 7 bases lay between the germline ends.

The chain uses TRBV18 and TRBJ2-7; D is unresolved. The CDR3 totals 12 residues. Germline V lookup: CDR1 KGHSH, CDR2 LQKENI. V was clipped by 6 bases and J by 2 bases, with 8 bases between them. The CDR3 DNA reads TGTGCCAGCTCGGCAGAGACCTACGAGCAGTACTTC. Its translation: CASSAETYEQYF.

The chain employs TRBV5-4 and TRBJ2-6, with D perhaps TRBD1 (5 bases). Deletions cut 4 bases from V and 0 bases from J, with 11 bases between. Per germline, CDR1 SGHNT and CDR2 YYREEE (reference sequence). This CDR3 is 16 amino acids long. The CDR3 nucleotides are TGTGCCAGCAGCGGAACAGGCAACTCTGGGGCCAACGTCCTGACTTTC. Translating it yields CASSGTGNSGANVLTF.

The V call is TRBV6-5, the J call TRBJ2-7; a weak D match, TRBD2 (6 bases). Germline V lookup: CDR1 MNHEY, CDR2 SVGAGI. V was pared by 2 bases and J by 4 bases, with 15 bases between. This CDR3 is 15 amino acids long. The CDR3 DNA reads as TGTGCCAGCAGTTACGACGGGACTTTGCTATACGAGCAGTACTTC. Translated: CASSYDGTLLYEQYF.

The chain couples TRBV18 to TRBJ1-4; 8 bases line up with TRBD1. In germline, CDR1 is KGHSH, CDR2 LQKENI. The CDR3 sequence is 15 residues long. The V gene end was trimmed by 3 bases and the J gene end by 8 bases; junction bases not matched to a gene: 8. The CDR3 reads CASSPDRARGEKLFF. The CDR3 DNA reads as TGTGCCAGCTCACCGGACAGGGCGAGAGGAGAAAAACTGTTTTTT.

The chain combines TRBV7-9 with TRBJ2-1, with D perhaps assigned TRBD1 or TRBD2 (6 bases each). The V end was cut by 1 base, the J end by 3 bases, with 10 bases between. CDR1 is SEHNR, CDR2 FQNEAQ, per germline (reference sequence). This CDR3 has 15 residues. This CDR3 is CASSLVGGGYNEQFF. The DNA of the CDR3 is TGTGCCAGCAGCTTAGTCGGAGGGGGCTACAATGAGCAGTTCTTC.

The chain links TRBV7-8 to TRBJ2-7; TRBD1 matches 9 bases. CDR3 length: 14 amino acids. Germline V gives CDR1 SGHVS, CDR2 FQNEAQ. V was clipped by 5 bases and J by 3 bases; unmatched bases: 5. This CDR3 reads CASSPWTGDYEQYF. The CDR3 DNA reads TGTGCCAGCAGCCCCTGGACAGGGGACTACGAGCAGTACTTC.

The chain carries TRBV29-1 and TRBJ2-7, with unresolved D. V was shortened by 6 bases and J by 7 bases, with 13 bases between the two germline ends. Looked up from germline, CDR1 is SQVTM and CDR2 is ANQGSEA. The CDR3 has 11 amino acids. CDR3 sequence (DNA): TGCAGCGTCTCATGGTACGGAGAGCAGTACTTC. Protein product: CSVSWYGEQYF.

The CDR3, as DNA: TGTGCCAGCAGCGTAGAAGGTGGGGGTAATTCACCCCTCCACTTT. Amino acid sequence: CASSVEGGGNSPLHF. The J gene is TRBJ1-6, the V gene TRBV9; a weak D match, TRBD1 (5 bases). CDR1 and CDR2 (germline): SGDLS, YYNGEE. The CDR3 consists of 15 residues. With 0 bases removed from V and 6 bases from J, the gap between germline ends came to 10 bases.

The rearrangement joins TRBV18 to TRBJ1-1; D is ambiguous. Trimming shortened V by 3 bases and J by 5 bases, and 10 bases separated the two germline ends. CDR1 KGHSH and CDR2 LQKENI come from the germline V gene. The CDR3 loop spans 13 amino acids. CDR3 sequence: CASSPIRDTEAFF. CDR3 DNA: TGTGCCAGCTCACCCATTCGTGATACTGAAGCTTTCTTT.

In DNA, the CDR3 is TGTGCCAGCAGCTCGGGACAGAGCTCCTACGAGCAGTACTTC. As protein: CASSSGQSSYEQYF. The rearrangement joins TRBV7-2 to TRBJ2-7; 7 bases map to TRBD1. In germline, CDR1 is SGHTA, CDR2 FQGNSA. The trim removed 4 bases at V and 0 bases at J, leaving 3 bases unmatched. The CDR3 is 14 residues long.

The chain has TRBV5-6 and TRBJ2-7; 7 bases map to TRBD1. The CDR3 consists of 15 residues. Germline V CDR1 and CDR2: SGHDT, YYEEEE. Trimming took 1 base from V and 4 from J; bases not matched to a gene: 8. CDR3 sequence (DNA): TGTGCCAGCAGCTTGATAAGGGGGCGCGGATACGAGCAGTACTTC. As protein: CASSLIRGRGYEQYF.

The chain couples TRBV4-1 to TRBJ1-4; D may be TRBD1 (6 bases). Per the germline V gene, CDR1 is MGHRA and CDR2 is YSYEKL. The V end was cut by 2 bases, the J end by 8 bases, with 12 bases between. The CDR3 sequence is 14 residues long. CDR3 sequence: CASSQLPRGEKLFF. The CDR3, as DNA: TGCGCCAGCAGCCAACTGCCAAGGGGGGAAAAACTGTTTTTT.

The chain employs TRBV14 and TRBJ1-1; D is possibly TRBD1 (5 bases). Germline-derived CDR1 and CDR2 are SGHDN and FVKESK. The CDR3 loop spans 14 amino acids. V lost 5 bases and J lost 6, with 16 bases in between. CDR3 in amino acids: CASSAQGALSEAFF. The CDR3 coding sequence is TGTGCCAGCAGCGCCCAGGGTGCGTTGTCTGAAGCTTTCTTT.

The chain's CDR3 is CASSLSGGYYNEQFF. CDR3 DNA sequence: TGTGCCAGCAGCTTATCAGGGGGATACTACAATGAGCAGTTCTTC. The chain couples TRBV11-2 to TRBJ2-1; 7 nucleotides line up with TRBD1. The CDR3 length is 15 residues. V gave up 2 bases and J gave up 3 bases; unmatched junction bases: 4. CDR1 and CDR2 (germline): SGHAT, FQNNGV.

The rearrangement uses TRBV19 and TRBJ2-7; D may be TRBD2 (6 bases). The V end lost 4 bases, the J end lost 0 bases, and 10 bases lay between the germline ends. Germline V gene sequence: CDR1 LNHDA, CDR2 SQIVND (reference sequence). The CDR3 totals 14 residues. The CDR3 coding sequence is TGTGCCAGTAGTAGGGCTAGCGCCTCCTACGAGCAGTACTTC. It codes for CASSRASASYEQYF.